The 5 T cell receptor beta chains listed next were all sequenced from one sample in a study of CD8 T cells in Susac syndrome. An amount of RNA that ranged from 0.5 to 1 ug was reverse transcribed with random hexamers. Using its own MiXCR run on the immunoSEQ multiplex PCR reads, TCRdb lists one record per CDR3 protein. The sample has fewer than 150,000 distinct CDR3 sequences; over 90% are singletons. The sequenced material came from CD4+ T cells from PBMCs. The receptors were sampled from a human donor in good health.

The CDR3 DNA follows: TGTGCCAGCAGCTTGGGAGGAAGTTTGGGCACTGAAGCTTTCTTT. It specifies CASSLGGSLGTEAFF. The chain carries TRBV7-9 and TRBJ1-1; no clear D gene. The CDR3 covers 15 residues. V was pared by 3 bases and J by 4 bases, with 15 bases between. Germline CDR1 SEHNR, CDR2 FQNEAQ (reference sequence).

This clonotype has only one observation. V gene TRBV2 combines with J gene TRBJ1-4; TRBD1 matches 8 bases. CDR1 and CDR2 from the germline V gene are SNHLY and FYNNEI. The V and J ends lost 4 bases and 0 bases, in that order; junction bases with no gene match: 4. The CDR3 length is 16 residues. This CDR3 is CASSVRGLATNEKLFF. The DNA for the CDR3 is TGTGCCAGCAGTGTCAGGGGGCTGGCAACTAATGAAAAACTGTTTTTT.

This clonotype has a single count. The chain recombines TRBV29-1 with TRBJ1-1; TRBD1 is a possible D gene (5 bases). The CDR3 spans 13 residues. The V end lost 0 bases, the J end lost 7 bases, and 12 bases lay between the germline ends. Germline V gives CDR1 SQVTM, CDR2 ANQGSEA. The CDR3 region has the DNA TGCAGCGTTGAAGATCTTCGGGGGATTGAAGCTTTCTTT. Its translation: CSVEDLRGIEAFF.

The chain uses TRBV29-1 and TRBJ2-1; 8 bases fit TRBD2. V was pared by 6 bases and J by 8 bases, with 6 bases of the junction left unmatched. This CDR3 contains 12 residues. In germline, CDR1 is SQVTM, CDR2 ANQGSEA. CDR3 DNA sequence: TGCAGCGTCAAGCGGGAGATCTATGAGCAGTTCTTC. It encodes CSVKREIYEQFF.

J is TRBJ2-1 and V is TRBV30, with 11 bases matching TRBD2. J lost 10 bases, V lost 0 bases, and 5 bases had no gene match. The germline V gene encodes CDR1 GTSNPN and CDR2 SVGIG (reference sequence). This CDR3 is built from 14 residues. CDR3 DNA sequence: TGTGCCTGGAGTGTAGTAGCGGGAGGGGGCGAGCAGTTCTTC. Encoded protein: CAWSVVAGGGEQFF.